These T cell receptor beta chains were read from a single sample in a study of blood T cells in healthy people across ages. Using its own MiXCR run on the 5' RACE reads, TCRdb lists one record per CDR3 protein. The data show fewer than 800,000 distinct CDR3 sequences, roughly 25% seen once. The same specimen was also included in a second study, on T cells of mothers and their children.

Sequenced: blood. The receptor set was obtained from a boy between 10 and 17 years old in good health. Each CDR3 is given without its conserved first and last residue. D genes are given only for firm matches. Expanded clones get a size class; other rows say once, few or many, or leave the size out.

clone_size: few; d_call: .; v_call: TRBV4-1; cdr3_aa: ASSQESRTETYEQY
clone_size: few; d_call: .; v_call: TRBV2; cdr3_aa: ASSGSLNDYGYT
clone_size: .; d_call: .; v_call: TRBV19; cdr3_aa: ASSIGDGINEKLF
clone_size: .; d_call: TRBD2; v_call: TRBV20-1; cdr3_aa: SARRTSGIPGEQF
clone_size: few; d_call: TRBD1; v_call: TRBV29-1; cdr3_aa: SVDRGFGSNEQF
clone_size: few; d_call: TRBD2; v_call: TRBV18; cdr3_aa: ASSPILAGSYNEQF
clone_size: few; d_call: .; v_call: TRBV29-1; cdr3_aa: SVWQEMISGANVLT
clone_size: few; d_call: .; v_call: TRBV20-1; cdr3_aa: SASPGANYGYT
clone_size: many; d_call: TRBD1; v_call: TRBV29-1; cdr3_aa: SVEVLGQGETQY
clone_size: .; d_call: TRBD1; v_call: TRBV19; cdr3_aa: ASSNLTGAKDDYEQY
clone_size: few; d_call: .; v_call: TRBV27; cdr3_aa: ARRTQNYGYT
clone_size: .; d_call: .; v_call: TRBV29-1; cdr3_aa: SVGQSSYEQY
clone_size: many; d_call: .; v_call: TRBV6-4; cdr3_aa: ASSEGSYNEQF
clone_size: .; d_call: TRBD2; v_call: TRBV7-2; cdr3_aa: ASSFDGTSPYEQY
clone_size: .; d_call: .; v_call: TRBV28; cdr3_aa: ASSRDGEAF
clone_size: once; d_call: .; v_call: TRBV20-1; cdr3_aa: SARDLDTDTQY
clone_size: .; d_call: .; v_call: TRBV12-3/TRBV12-4; cdr3_aa: ASSRSWTDHQPQH
clone_size: .; d_call: TRBD1; v_call: TRBV20-1; cdr3_aa: SARAGTGRSYEQY
clone_size: .; d_call: .; v_call: TRBV7-2; cdr3_aa: ASSYLGGLTYEQY